This TCR beta chain was obtained from a study of cytomegalovirus exposure and HLA in healthy donors. This clone was counted once. Antigen specificity is unknown. The protocol was immunoSEQ multiplex PCR, while the TCRdb copy is restricted to in-frame clones and leaves out a portion. The sample lists 150,000 to 170,000 clones; 86% were seen once. CDR1 and CDR2 (germline): SQVTM, ANQGSEA. Trimming at V came to 1 base and at J to 3 bases, leaving 3 bases not matched to a gene. The CDR3 extends over 13 amino acids. Findings of the study overall: It was confirmed in vitro that three of the CMV-associated chains were specific for CMV antigens.

The TCR originated in a man between 18 and 35 years old in good health and CMV-seropositive. The chain uses TRBV29-1 and TRBJ2-7, with 7 bases that match TRBD1. The sequenced sample was PBMCs. The CDR3 loop is CSVEGQGNYEQYF. CDR3 DNA: TGCAGCGTTGAAGGACAGGGAAACTACGAGCAGTACTTC.